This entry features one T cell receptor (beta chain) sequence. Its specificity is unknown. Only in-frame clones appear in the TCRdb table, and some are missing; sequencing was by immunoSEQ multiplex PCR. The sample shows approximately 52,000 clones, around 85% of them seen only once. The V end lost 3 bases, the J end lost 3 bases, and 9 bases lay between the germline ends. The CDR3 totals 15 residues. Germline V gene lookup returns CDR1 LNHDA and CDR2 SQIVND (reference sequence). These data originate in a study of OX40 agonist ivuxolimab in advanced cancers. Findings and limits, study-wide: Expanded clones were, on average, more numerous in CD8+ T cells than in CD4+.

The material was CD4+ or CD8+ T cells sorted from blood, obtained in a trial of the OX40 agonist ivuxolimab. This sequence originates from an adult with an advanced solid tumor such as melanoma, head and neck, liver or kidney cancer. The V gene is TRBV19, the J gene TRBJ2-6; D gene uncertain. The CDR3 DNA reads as TGTGCCAGTAGTATTGGTCTATATGGGGCCAACGTCCTGACTTTC. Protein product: CASSIGLYGANVLTF.